The rows below give T cell receptor beta chains drawn from one sample of a study of shared T cell receptors in the human thymus. Libraries were prepared by immunoSEQ multiplex PCR; TCRdb keeps only in-frame clonotypes and omits some of them. Among over 350,000 clones, approximately 95% were seen once, and the ten largest hold 0.015% to 0.02%. Sequencing was performed on thymocytes. The receptors derive from a human donor. The CDR3 runs from the conserved cysteine through the conserved F or W. The order of the fields is J gene, CDR3 length, V gene, CDR3 protein.

J: TRBJ2-1
length: 13
V: TRBV12-5
CDR3: CASGLETDLQGFF

J: TRBJ1-2
length: 19
V: TRBV6-1
CDR3: CASSDGRTAGTAKVYDRAF

J: TRBJ1-1
length: 13
V: TRBV6-5
CDR3: CASSWRRASKAFF

J: TRBJ1-5
length: 15
V: TRBV28
CDR3: CASSDRGVSNQPQHF

J: TRBJ2-5
length: 17
V: TRBV7-2
CDR3: CASSLIPLAGDGETQYF

J: TRBJ1-1
length: 13
V: TRBV7-8
CDR3: CASSLPLDTEAFF

J: TRBJ2-7
length: 13
V: TRBV5-1
CDR3: CASSCFPAYEQYF

J: TRBJ1-4
length: 16
V: TRBV28
CDR3: CASSRGLPDPREKLFF

J: TRBJ2-1
length: 15
V: TRBV27
CDR3: CASSFGSGGEGEQFF

J: TRBJ1-5
length: 15
V: TRBV6-5
CDR3: CASSYSGQGKQPQHF

J: TRBJ1-6
length: 21
V: TRBV27
CDR3: CASSLSFRTGPLSSYNSPLHF

J: TRBJ2-2
length: 18
V: TRBV14
CDR3: CASSTGLAGGPGTGELFF

J: TRBJ1-3
length: 16
V: TRBV14
CDR3: CASSQVWASAGNTIYF

J: TRBJ2-1
length: 15
V: TRBV2
CDR3: CAASKGSWPGGPPFF

J: TRBJ2-3
length: 14
V: TRBV27
CDR3: CASRPGIGADTQYF

J: TRBJ1-1
length: 13
V: TRBV28
CDR3: CASSPGRNTEAFF

J: TRBJ1-1
length: 17
V: TRBV5-1
CDR3: CASSPATGHPLNTEAFF

J: TRBJ2-7
length: 13
V: TRBV11-2
CDR3: CASSPDRGYEQYF

J: TRBJ2-7
length: 14
V: TRBV6-5
CDR3: CASRGLAGGYEQYF

J: TRBJ1-5
length: 17
V: TRBV28
CDR3: CASSSRPSGTEDQPQHF

J: TRBJ2-3
length: 15
V: TRBV4-2
CDR3: CASSPPGRKGDTQYF